One T cell receptor beta chain is described in this entry. Antigen: not known. J was trimmed by 1 base and V by 5 bases; bases with no gene match: 4. This CDR3 region has 14 residues. Germline V gene data show CDR1 as DFQATT and CDR2 as SNEGSKA (reference sequence). The data belong to a study of identical twins. Overall study findings and caveats: Fewer insertions marked abundant cord blood beta clonotypes; young adult naive trended weakly, memory not at all.

Via MiXCR, TCRdb re-called the 5' RACE reads, giving one row per CDR3 protein. Found here are about 520,000 distinct CDR3 sequences, 22% of them singletons; the top ten hold 0.91%. A further study also used this sample, focusing on T cells expressing NK-cell markers. That report adds: HCMV serostatus: seven of eight sequenced donors positive, one negative. It remained uncertain whether the expanded NKG2C+ T cell clones were specific for HCMV antigens.

The rearrangement links TRBV20-1 to TRBJ2-1; 8 nucleotides line up with TRBD1. The TCR was taken from a woman younger than 35 in good health. Sequenced material: CD4+ T cells sorted from blood. The chain's CDR3 is CSALDRVSYNEQFF. The CDR3 DNA follows: TGCAGTGCTTTGGACAGGGTGTCCTACAATGAGCAGTTCTTC.